Below are 32 T cell receptor beta chains sequenced from a single sample in a study of blood T cell repertoires in COVID-19. Method: immunoSEQ multiplex PCR; TCRdb's copy keeps in-frame clones and lacks some. The sample has 200,000 to 300,000 clones; around nine tenths are singletons. The specimen sequenced was PBMCs or T cells enriched from blood (not recorded which). Every receptor here comes from a woman aged 18-35 years who had recovered from COVID-19.

This clone was observed a single time. The chain links TRBV7-9 to TRBJ1-1; 8 bases line up with TRBD1. Trimming cost V 5 bases and J 0 bases; bases outside gene matches: 11. The CDR3 sequence is 17 residues long. CDR1 is SEHNR, CDR2 FQNEAQ, per germline (reference sequence). The CDR3 region has the DNA TGTGCCAGCAGCGCAGCTAACAGGGGGAGGCTGAACACTGAAGCTTTCTTT. It codes for CASSAANRGRLNTEAFF.

The J gene is TRBJ1-1, the V gene TRBV11-3, with 7 nucleotides matching TRBD1. The germline V gene has CDR1 SGHNT and CDR2 YENEEA. The CDR3 is made up of 14 amino acids. V trimming: 5 bases; J trimming: 4 bases; junction bases outside the gene matches: 7. Here the CDR3 reads CASSAAGGGTEAFF. The CDR3 region has the DNA TGTGCCAGCAGCGCCGCAGGGGGAGGCACTGAAGCTTTCTTT.

As DNA, the CDR3 is TGTGCCAGCTCACCCCCCGGCGGGGGAAGCACAGATACGCAGTATTTT. Translation gives CASSPPGGGSTDTQYF. The V call is TRBV18, the J call TRBJ2-3, with TRBD2 matching over 7 bases. Germline CDR1 KGHSH, CDR2 LQKENI. The V gene end was trimmed by 3 bases and the J gene end by 0 bases; junction bases not matched to a gene: 6. This CDR3 has 16 amino acids. The full variable domain, its missing parts supplied by reference TRBV18 and TRBJ2-3, is NAGVMQNPRHLVRRRGQEARLRCSPMKGHSHVYWYRQLPEEGLKFMVYLQKENIIDESGMPKERFSAEFPKEGPSILRIQQVVRGDSAAYFCASSPPGGGSTDTQYFGPGTRLTVL.

J is TRBJ1-2 and V is TRBV19, with unresolved D. Germline loops: CDR1 LNHDA, CDR2 SQIVND (reference sequence). The CDR3 contains 14 residues. The ends were cut back, 1 base at V and 3 bases at J, with 9 bases in the middle. CDR3: CASSIGTRDYGYTF. Here the CDR3 DNA reads TGTGCCAGTAGTATAGGCACGAGGGACTATGGCTACACCTTC.

This sequence joins TRBV28 and TRBJ2-7, with D tentatively TRBD1 (6 bases). CDR1 MDHEN and CDR2 SYDVKM come from the germline V gene. The CDR3 length is 13 residues. Between the trimmed V and J ends, which lost 3 bases and 3 bases, there was a span of 9 bases. CDR3: CASSFQGYYEQYF. CDR3 nucleotides: TGTGCCAGCAGTTTTCAGGGGTACTACGAGCAGTACTTC.

The table lists this clone with a few counts. V is TRBV7-8 and J is TRBJ2-2, with TRBD2 matching over 7 bases. J lost 4 bases, V lost 5 bases, and 13 bases had no gene match. This CDR3 has 17 amino acids. Per the germline V gene, CDR1 is SGHVS and CDR2 is FQNEAQ. CDR3 sequence: CASSPIPAGDRTGELFF. Here the CDR3 DNA reads TGTGCCAGCAGCCCCATCCCCGCGGGAGATCGCACCGGGGAGCTGTTTTTT.

The V and J genes are TRBV7-9 and TRBJ1-4; 9 positions match TRBD1. This CDR3 contains 14 residues. The V segment lost 5 bases and the J segment 5 bases; nucleotides outside the gene matches: 3. Germline V gene lookup returns CDR1 SEHNR and CDR2 FQNEAQ (reference sequence). The CDR3 here is CASSRTGENEKLFF. In nucleotides, the CDR3 is TGTGCCAGCAGCCGGACAGGGGAGAATGAAAAACTGTTTTTT.

The chain couples TRBV27 to TRBJ1-5; 9 positions agree with TRBD1. The junction had 3 bases not matched to a gene; V was cut back by 4 bases and J by 5 bases. Germline V gene lookup returns CDR1 MNHEY and CDR2 SMNVEV (reference sequence). The CDR3 extends over 14 amino acids. The CDR3 loop is CASSSGTGHQPQHF. The CDR3 DNA follows: TGTGCCAGCAGTTCCGGGACAGGGCATCAGCCCCAGCATTTT.

The chain joins TRBV7-9 to TRBJ1-1; 8 nucleotides agree with TRBD1. The CDR3 is made up of 15 amino acids. Germline CDR1 is SEHNR and CDR2 is FQNEAQ (reference sequence). The trim removed 6 bases at V and 1 base at J, leaving 7 bases unmatched. CDR3 coding DNA: TGTGCCAGCAGACCCCAGGGGGCTTGGAACACTGAAGCTTTCTTT. This translates into CASRPQGAWNTEAFF.

The chain is built from TRBV10-1 and TRBJ2-1; D ambiguous. The germline V and J ends were trimmed by 6 bases and 12 bases, with 12 bases remaining between them. Germline V lookup: CDR1 WNHNN, CDR2 SYGVQD (reference sequence). This CDR3 region has 11 residues. The CDR3 protein is CASSNSFAQFF. In DNA, the CDR3 is TGCGCCAGCAGCAACTCCTTCGCGCAGTTCTTC.

The J gene is TRBJ2-1, the V gene TRBV7-8, with D perhaps TRBD2 (6 bases). The germline CDR1 and CDR2 sequences are SGHVS and FQNEAQ. This CDR3 is 21 amino acids long. Trimming pared 4 bases from V and 5 bases from J, leaving 33 bases between. CDR3 in amino acids: CASSSRGGEAMTISIHNEQFF. DNA of the CDR3: TGTGCCAGCAGCTCCCGCGGTGGGGAGGCTATGACTATCAGTATCCACAATGAGCAGTTCTTC.

CDR3 residues: CSVGGAGGYGYTF. The CDR3 DNA sequence: TGCAGCGTTGGCGGGGCAGGAGGTTATGGCTACACCTTC. The chain uses TRBV29-1 and TRBJ1-2, with TRBD1 as a possible D gene (5 bases). From germline, CDR1 is SQVTM and CDR2 ANQGSEA. V was pared by 4 bases and J by 5 bases, with 14 bases between. The CDR3 has 13 residues.

V is TRBV19 and J is TRBJ2-5; 8 bases are shared with TRBD1. The CDR3 runs to 17 residues. V shed 5 bases and J 0 bases; nucleotides not matched to a gene: 11. The germline V gene encodes CDR1 LNHDA and CDR2 SQIVND (reference sequence). The CDR3 loop reads CASSLDRTGLYQETQYF. The CDR3 DNA follows: TGTGCCAGTAGTCTCGATAGGACAGGGCTGTACCAAGAGACCCAGTACTTC.

This chain uses TRBV4-3 with TRBJ2-5; 8 bases agree with TRBD2. CDR1 is LGHNA, CDR2 YSLEER, per germline. CDR3 length equals 15 residues. With V trimmed by 3 bases and J by 2 bases, 5 bases remained unmatched. The CDR3 coding sequence is TGCGCCAGCAGCCAGAAGTCTAGCGGGCAAGAGACCCAGTACTTC. It translates to CASSQKSSGQETQYF.

This clone was counted between two and nine times. The chain combines TRBV28 with TRBJ2-7; perhaps TRBD1 as D (6 bases). Trimming took 6 bases from V and 2 from J, leaving 8 bases between them. Germline assignment: CDR1 MDHEN and CDR2 SYDVKM. The CDR3 length is 12 residues. The CDR3 sequence: CASRQGAYEQYF. The CDR3, as DNA: TGTGCCAGCAGACAGGGAGCCTACGAGCAGTACTTC.

The V call is TRBV6-5, the J call TRBJ2-1; D is undetermined. Germline loops: CDR1 MNHEY, CDR2 SVGAGI. This CDR3 region has 13 residues. Trimming took 7 bases from V and 7 from J, leaving 14 bases between them. The CDR3 reads CASNPLSGNEQFF. CDR3 in DNA: TGTGCCAGCAATCCGCTAAGTGGTAATGAGCAGTTCTTC.

The V call is TRBV27, the J call TRBJ2-1, with 8 bases identical to TRBD2. After removal of 2 bases from V and 0 bases from J, the junction contained 6 bases not matched to a gene. CDR3 length: 17 amino acids. Germline CDR1 reads MNHEY; CDR2 reads SMNVEV (reference sequence). CDR3 protein: CASSLLAGSSSYNEQFF. In DNA form, the CDR3 reads TGTGCCAGCAGTTTACTAGCGGGTTCCAGCTCCTACAATGAGCAGTTCTTC.

V usage is TRBV9 and J usage is TRBJ2-1; a weak D match, TRBD2 (5 bases). Trimming removed 0 bases from V and 5 bases from J, with 9 bases in between. This CDR3 region has 14 residues. Germline CDR1 reads SGDLS; CDR2 reads YYNGEE. CDR3 loop: CASSVAAGDNEQFF. The CDR3 DNA reads as TGTGCCAGCAGCGTAGCTGCCGGGGACAATGAGCAGTTCTTC.

The rearrangement joins TRBV14 to TRBJ2-1; 9 bases agree with TRBD2. Germline CDR1 is SGHDN and CDR2 is FVKESK. The CDR3 runs to 15 residues. V lost 4 bases and J lost 6; bases outside the gene matches: 7. CDR3: CASSLVLAGLNEQFF. In DNA form, the CDR3 reads TGTGCCAGCAGCCTAGTGCTAGCGGGGCTCAATGAGCAGTTCTTC.

The chain carries TRBV6-5 and TRBJ2-7; 10 bases are a match to TRBD1. CDR3 length equals 12 residues. V lost 10 bases to trimming and J lost 4 bases; unmatched junction nucleotides: 4. Germline assignment: CDR1 MNHEY and CDR2 SVGAGI. Written as DNA, the CDR3 is TGTGCCACCCGGACAGGGGGATACGAGCAGTACTTC. Amino acid sequence: CATRTGGYEQYF.

V usage is TRBV6-5 and J usage is TRBJ1-1, with D possibly matching TRBD1 (6 bases). V was clipped by 6 bases and J by 1 base, with 6 bases between them. The V gene's germline CDR1 is MNHEY and CDR2 SVGAGI. The CDR3 has 12 residues. The CDR3 here is CASSRGNTEAFF. The CDR3 region has the DNA TGTGCCAGCAGCAGGGGGAACACTGAAGCTTTCTTT.

The chain is built from TRBV11-3 and TRBJ2-1, with D perhaps matching TRBD2 (7 bases). Trimming cost V 2 bases and J 8 bases, with 19 bases left between them. This CDR3 contains 16 residues. Germline values: CDR1 SGHNT, CDR2 YENEEA. CDR3 amino acids: CASSLRGGAGSDEQFF. For the CDR3, the DNA is TGTGCCAGCAGCTTAAGAGGGGGGGCAGGCTCGGATGAGCAGTTCTTC.

The rearrangement uses TRBV5-4 and TRBJ2-7; TRBD1 is a possible D gene (5 bases). Germline V lookup: CDR1 SGHNT, CDR2 YYREEE (reference sequence). Between the trimmed V and J ends, which lost 2 bases and 9 bases, there was a span of 12 bases. This CDR3 spans 12 amino acids. DNA of the CDR3: TGTGCCAGCAGCTTTACAGGAGCCCCGCAGTACTTC. Translated, it gives CASSFTGAPQYF.

This rearrangement joins TRBV6-1 to TRBJ2-1, with a tentative D call TRBD2 (5 bases). The V end lost 1 base, the J end lost 8 bases, and 12 bases lay between the germline ends. Looked up from germline, CDR1 is MNHNS and CDR2 is SASEGT. This CDR3 is built from 14 residues. DNA of the CDR3: TGTGCCAGCAGTGAAGGGAGGAGGAGCCATGAGCAGTTCTTC. This gives the protein CASSEGRRSHEQFF.

This clone was observed a few times. V usage is TRBV19 and J usage is TRBJ2-2, with a possible D match to TRBD2 (6 bases). Germline CDR1 LNHDA, CDR2 SQIVND (reference sequence). The CDR3 extends over 14 amino acids. Trimming shortened V by 3 bases and J by 6 bases, and 11 bases separated the two germline ends. Here the CDR3 DNA reads TGTGCCAGTAGTATTGACGGGAGCGCCGGGGAGCTGTTTTTT. Translating gives CASSIDGSAGELFF.

The chain recombines TRBV2 with TRBJ1-2; D is unclear. The CDR3 runs 11 residues. CDR1 and CDR2 (germline): SNHLY, FYNNEI. Trimming cost V 7 bases and J 5 bases, with 8 bases left between them. The CDR3 reads CASKREYGYTF. Written as DNA, the CDR3 is TGTGCCAGCAAGAGGGAGTATGGCTACACCTTC.

The gene calls are TRBV4-2 and TRBJ1-1; D call uncertain. V was cut by 0 bases and J by 11 bases, with 10 bases left in between. This CDR3 comprises 12 residues. Germline V CDR1 and CDR2: LGHNA, YNFKEQ. The CDR3 reads CASSQDEGRAFF. As DNA, the CDR3 is TGTGCCAGCAGCCAAGATGAGGGTCGGGCTTTCTTT.

This rearrangement joins TRBV11-1 to TRBJ1-2, with 10 bases lining up with TRBD1. This CDR3 is built from 14 residues. CDR1 is SGHAT and CDR2 is FQDESV in the germline V gene (reference sequence). The trim removed 5 bases at V and 5 bases at J, leaving 5 bases unmatched. The CDR3, as DNA: TGTGCCAGCAGCCTGACAGGGGGCTATTATGGCTACACCTTC. Residues: CASSLTGGYYGYTF.

J is TRBJ1-5 and V is TRBV12-1; TRBD1 is taken as the D call from the table, unchecked against the DNA. TRBV12-1 is a documented pseudogene. This CDR3 is built from 15 residues. DNA for the CDR3: TGTGCCAGCAGGGAGACTTACAGGGGGGGTCAGCCCCAGCATTTT. As protein: CASRETYRGGQPQHF.

This clone was detected only once. The chain uses TRBV19 and TRBJ1-1, with 9 bases fitting TRBD1. The trim removed 4 bases at V and 6 bases at J, leaving 0 bases unmatched. Germline V CDR1 and CDR2: LNHDA, SQIVND (reference sequence). The CDR3 loop spans 12 amino acids. CDR3 sequence (DNA): TGTGCCAGTAGTAGGACAGGGGCTGAAGCTTTCTTT. Protein: CASSRTGAEAFF.

The chain has TRBV2 and TRBJ1-5; weak D call: TRBD1 (6 bases). The CDR3 is made up of 14 amino acids. V was cut by 9 bases and J by 0 bases, with 12 bases left in between. Germline V gives CDR1 SNHLY, CDR2 FYNNEI. CDR3 loop: CASSQGYSNQPQHF. In DNA, the CDR3 is TGTGCCAGTTCACAGGGATATAGCAATCAGCCCCAGCATTTT.

The V gene is TRBV3-1 (or the pseudogene TRBV3-2), the J gene TRBJ1-1, with 11 bases lining up with TRBD1. V was clipped by 4 bases and J by 4 bases; unmatched bases: 11. This CDR3 region has 17 residues. Germline values: CDR1 LGHDT, CDR2 YNNKEL (reference sequence). Here the CDR3 reads CASSLTGTGGLSTEAFF. For the CDR3, the DNA is TGTGCCAGCAGCCTAACCGGGACAGGGGGGTTGAGCACTGAAGCTTTCTTT.